The text below deals with one T cell receptor (beta chain). Its antigen specificity is not known. Per-base quality was not reported, and no clone a single base away is much larger than it. The library was prepared using 5' RACE. For sequencing, an Illumina HiSeq 2000 was employed. Template switching introduced a universal primer binding site; the final cDNA contained a unique molecular identifier, enabling accurate counting of TCR cDNA molecules. Specific primers in the conserved constant-segment region were used to synthesize first-strand cDNA for TCR alpha and beta chains. To control for contamination, every cDNA library carried two barcodes: a SMART-Mk sample barcode plus Illumina barcodes. TruSeq adapter sequences, together with Illumina sample barcodes, were added in two successive PCR steps. TCR alpha and beta cDNA libraries were sequenced on the Illumina HiSeq platform with custom primers. The study's own analysis went as follows. MiGEC was used to process raw reads and extract unique molecular identifiers, and MiXCR was used to find CDR3 positions. For each individual, recombination models were inferred using an EM algorithm with the repgenHMM and IGoR tools. Shared clonotypes were analyzed with the tcR package in R, and sharing was normalized by the product of cloneset sizes. To study raw recombination free of thymic and clonal selection effects, out-of-frame nonproductive sequences were analyzed. In-frame beta chains were kept once TCRdb had trimmed the public reads at Q25 with fastp and called clones with MiXCR. Each record represents a unique CDR3 protein, reported with the most common genes and DNA among its rows. The authors' filters were not applied to this entry. For this sample there are 1.5 million to 2 million distinct CDR3 sequences; around 33% appear just once. More than 0.25% of the sample is in the top ten clones.

This specimen belongs to a study of identical twins (TCRdb year 2016). Some background on the complete study: The study deep-sequenced TCR alpha and beta repertoires from monozygotic twins, unrelated adults of various ages and cord blood to test whether fetal clonotypes persist. To rule out contamination, replicate twin experiments were performed at different times with different library preparation protocols.

On the study overall, not on this receptor specifically: Compared with coincidental sharing between unrelated individuals, out-of-frame TCR alpha sequences shared between twins showed an excess of sequences with low generation probability. Invariant T cells such as MAIT and iNKT could partly confound zero-insertion analyses, though diverse VJ usage argued against this for most clonotypes. In monozygotic twins, out-of-frame TCR alpha sharing was systematically underestimated by recombination models, although the models agreed with sharing between unrelated individuals. Fewer insertions were carried by abundant cord blood beta clonotypes; a weaker similar trend was observed in young adult naive repertoires, while no such trend was observed in memory repertoires. Because the same donors could not be followed over many years, the conclusions depended on cross-sectional statistical analysis. Excess twin sharing in beta out-of-frame sequences was weaker because fewer shared sequences lowered the signal-to-noise ratio.

All donors were healthy Caucasians. Sequencing was carried out using cord blood. This TCR came from a newborn girl in good health.

The CDR3 in this case is CASSQRLGPDTQYF. The DNA reads as follows: TGTGCCAGCAGCCAGCGTTTAGGGCCAGATACGCAGTATTTT. Recombination joined TRBV12-3 or TRBV12-4 with TRBJ2-3, with no confidently assigned D gene. V drops 6 bases and J drops 4 bases, leaving 14 bases in between. From the cysteine up to the phenylalanine, the CDR3 has a length of 14 residues. The sequence is cut down to CDR3 DNA, 42 bases in frame from base 1.